Listed here are 10 T cell receptor beta chains from one sample, sequenced in a study of CD8+CD57+ T cells in acquired aplastic anemia. Profiles of TCR beta VDJ and CDR3 were generated from a genomic DNA template. TCRdb called the reads again in MiXCR, with one record for every CDR3 protein. Here the sample spans 190,000 or so distinct CDR3 sequences, over 55% being singletons. The sample was sorted CD4+, CD8+, or CD8+CD57+ T cells (not recorded which) from PBMCs. These receptors were collected from a human donor in good health.

The chain has TRBV5-1 and TRBJ2-3, with D maybe TRBD1 (6 bases). The germline V and J ends were trimmed by 5 bases and 4 bases, with 14 bases remaining between them. This CDR3 is 14 amino acids long. The germline CDR1 and CDR2 sequences are SGHRS and YFSETQ. The CDR3 DNA reads as TGCGCCAGCAGACAAGACAGGCTCCCAGATACGCAGTATTTT. It translates to CASRQDRLPDTQYF.

Comment on this clonotype: Since a much larger clone is just one base distant, this may be a read error. The chain employs TRBV4-3 and TRBJ2-1, with 7 bases lining up with TRBD2. The CDR3 totals 18 residues. The ends lost 1 base at V and 0 bases at J; junction bases unmatched: 9. From germline, CDR1 is LGHNA and CDR2 YSLEER. This CDR3 reads CASSQGDPSGASYNEQFF. CDR3 in DNA: TGCGCCAGCAGCCAAGGTGACCCTAGCGGCGCCTCCTACAATGAGCAGTTCTTC.

The rearrangement links TRBV20-1 to TRBJ1-2; 9 nucleotides line up with TRBD1. J was trimmed by 8 bases and V by 4 bases; bases with no gene match: 5. The CDR3 spans 12 residues. Germline lookup yields CDR1 DFQATT and CDR2 SNEGSKA (reference sequence). The CDR3 sequence is CSAKDRGGGYTF. The DNA for the CDR3 is TGCAGTGCTAAGGACAGGGGAGGCGGCTACACCTTC.

Remarks on this clonotype: Likely a read error: the CDR3 ends without its conserved phenylalanine or tryptophan. V is TRBV15 and J is TRBJ2-5, with 11 bases aligning to TRBD1. V lost 4 bases, J lost 5 bases, and 9 bases stayed unmatched. The V gene's germline CDR1 is LNHNV and CDR2 YYDKDF (reference sequence). The CDR3 contains 16 residues. This chain's CDR3 is CATSILDRGRLETQYS. In DNA form, the CDR3 reads TGTGCCACCAGCATCCTGGACAGGGGGCGATTGGAGACCCAGTACTCC.

This clonotype was seen many times. The V gene is TRBV15, the J gene TRBJ2-1; tentative D call: TRBD1 (6 bases). CDR1 and CDR2 (germline): LNHNV, YYDKDF (reference sequence). The CDR3 has 17 amino acids. V lost 1 base to trimming and J lost 5 bases, with 18 bases between them. In nucleotides, the CDR3 is TGTGCCACCAGCAGAGCCTGGACAGAGTCCTTCGACAATGAGCAGTTCTTC. It is translated as CATSRAWTESFDNEQFF.

The chain is built from TRBV24-1 and TRBJ2-3; possibly TRBD2 for D (5 bases). CDR3 size: 12 residues. V was clipped by 3 bases and J by 10 bases, with 10 bases between them. The germline V gene has CDR1 KGHDR and CDR2 SFDVKD. The CDR3 region is CATSDGYGAQYF. CDR3 in DNA: TGTGCCACCAGTGATGGATACGGGGCGCAGTATTTT.

The J gene is TRBJ2-6, the V gene TRBV2; D unresolved. V gave up 4 bases and J gave up 4 bases, with 17 bases separating them. The CDR3 consists of 17 residues. CDR1 and CDR2 (germline): SNHLY, FYNNEI. The CDR3 region is CASSGYRTSLGANVLTF. The CDR3 DNA reads TGTGCCAGCAGTGGGTACCGAACTTCTCTCGGGGCCAACGTCCTGACTTTC.

This clonotype was seen once. V usage is TRBV24-1 and J usage is TRBJ2-2; a weak D match, TRBD1 (6 bases). Trimming took 7 bases from V and 2 from J, leaving 13 bases between them. Germline V CDR1 and CDR2: KGHDR, SFDVKD. CDR3 size: 15 residues. The CDR3 nucleotides read TGTGCCACCAGGAGCTGGGGACAAAACACCGGGGAGCTGTTTTTT. This encodes CATRSWGQNTGELFF.

The chain joins TRBV7-2 to TRBJ1-5; D remains unclear. Germline V CDR1 and CDR2: SGHTA, FQGNSA. The CDR3 runs 13 residues. Trimming shortened V by 2 bases and J by 5 bases, and 7 bases separated the two germline ends. CDR3: CASSLWEDQPQHF. The CDR3 coding sequence is TGTGCCAGCAGCTTATGGGAGGATCAGCCCCAGCATTTT.

The chain is built from TRBV4-2 and TRBJ1-1; D is ambiguous. Trimming cost V 0 bases and J 0 bases, with 8 bases left between them. This CDR3 spans 15 amino acids. Germline-derived CDR1 and CDR2 are LGHNA and YNFKEQ. CDR3 region: CASSQDEPMNTEAFF. The CDR3 bases are TGTGCCAGCAGCCAAGATGAGCCCATGAACACTGAAGCTTTCTTT.